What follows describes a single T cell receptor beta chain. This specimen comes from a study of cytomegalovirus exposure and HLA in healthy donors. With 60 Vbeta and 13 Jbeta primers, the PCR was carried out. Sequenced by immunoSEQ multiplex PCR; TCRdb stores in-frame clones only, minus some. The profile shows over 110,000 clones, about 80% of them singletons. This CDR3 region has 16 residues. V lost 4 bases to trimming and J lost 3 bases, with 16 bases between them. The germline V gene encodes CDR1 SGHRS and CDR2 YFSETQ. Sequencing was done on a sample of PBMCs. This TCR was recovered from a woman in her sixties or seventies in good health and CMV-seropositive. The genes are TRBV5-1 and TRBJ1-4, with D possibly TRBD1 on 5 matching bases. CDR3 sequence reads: CASSDPGAAANEKLFF. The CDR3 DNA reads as TGCGCCAGCAGCGACCCTGGGGCGGCAGCTAATGAAAAACTGTTTTTT.